Listed below are T cell receptor beta chains from one sample, sequenced in a study of shared T cell receptors in the human thymus. TCRdb's copy holds only in-frame clones and misses some; the assay was immunoSEQ multiplex PCR. The sample holds 63,000 or so clones; around 96% are singletons and the top ten take about 0.03%. Sequencing was done on a sample of thymocytes. The receptors derive from a human donor. CDR3s include the opening cysteine and the closing phenylalanine or tryptophan. The order of the fields is CDR3 protein, CDR3 DNA, clone size, V gene, J gene, D gene. D genes are given only for firm matches. Clone size, where shown, is once, few, many, or a class for clones that have expanded.

CASSWDRGKAATNEKLFF	TGTGCCAGCAGCTGGGACAGGGGGAAAGCGGCAACTAATGAAAAACTGTTTTTT	NA	TRBV5-8	TRBJ1-4	TRBD1
CASIKGTPSNQPQHF	TGTGCCAGCATTAAAGGGACACCGAGCAATCAGCCCCAGCATTTT	NA	TRBV28	TRBJ1-5	NA
CASSLSNGYSYEQYF	TGTGCCAGCAGTTTATCGAACGGATACTCCTACGAGCAGTACTTC	NA	TRBV27	TRBJ2-7	NA
CASSMSTDTQYF	TGTGCCAGCAGCATGAGCACAGATACGCAGTATTTT	NA	TRBV9	TRBJ2-3	NA
CSVERLVDGWHEQYF	TGCAGCGTTGAGCGACTAGTAGACGGATGGCACGAGCAGTACTTC	NA	TRBV29-1	TRBJ2-7	NA
CASSLSSRGLRGSLGCEQFF	TGTGCCAGCAGTTTATCGAGTCGCGGTCTGAGGGGGTCCCTAGGCTGTGAGCAGTTCTTC	NA	TRBV27	TRBJ2-1	NA
CASSPHPRGESTDTQYF	TGTGCCAGCAGCCCGCACCCACGGGGGGAGAGCACAGATACGCAGTATTTT	NA	TRBV7-2	TRBJ2-3	TRBD2
CASSLSTGSEAFF	TGTGCCAGCAGCTTATCGACAGGTAGTGAAGCTTTCTTT	NA	TRBV7-7	TRBJ1-1	NA
CASSLEVSVPKNTGELFF	TGTGCCAGCAGCTTAGAGGTATCGGTCCCAAAGAACACCGGGGAGCTGTTTTTT	NA	TRBV7-2	TRBJ2-2	NA
CASSLNLAGTSYNEQFF	TGTGCCAGCAGCCTAAATTTAGCGGGGACGTCCTACAATGAGCAGTTCTTC	NA	TRBV7-2	TRBJ2-1	TRBD2
CASSLYTGELFF	TGTGCCAGCAGCTTGTACACCGGGGAGCTGTTTTTT	NA	TRBV5-4	TRBJ2-2	NA
CASSKGQPQHF	TGTGCCAGCAGTAAGGGTCAGCCCCAGCATTTT	NA	TRBV6-1	TRBJ1-5	NA
CASSANHEAFF	TGTGCCAGTAGTGCAAATCATGAAGCTTTCTTT	NA	TRBV19	TRBJ1-1	NA
CASSQLAGFTDTQYF	TGTGCCAGCAGCCAACTAGCGGGGTTCACAGATACGCAGTATTTT	NA	TRBV6-5	TRBJ2-3	TRBD2
CASSQGQGNGYTF	TGCGCCAGCAGCCAGGGACAGGGCAATGGCTACACCTTC	NA	TRBV4-1	TRBJ1-2	TRBD1
CASSLWRGGTDTQYF	TGTGCCAGCAGTTTATGGCGGGGGGGCACAGATACGCAGTATTTT	NA	TRBV27	TRBJ2-3	TRBD2
CASSSPLGGRGNVHPYEQYF	TGTGCCAGCAGTTCCCCCCTCGGGGGTAGGGGGAACGTCCACCCCTACGAGCAGTACTTC	NA	TRBV28	TRBJ2-7	NA
CASSLSPGFQETQYF	TGCGCCAGCAGCCTTTCTCCGGGATTCCAAGAGACCCAGTACTTC	NA	TRBV4-1	TRBJ2-5	NA
CASSRKRTGFHEQFF	TGCGCCAGCAGCCGAAAACGAACAGGGTTCCATGAGCAGTTCTTC	NA	TRBV4-3	TRBJ2-1	NA
CASSLELGGTFLNYGYTF	TGTGCCAGCAGCTTGGAATTGGGAGGGACCTTCCTTAACTATGGCTACACCTTC	NA	TRBV5-4	TRBJ1-2	NA
CASSLSRGRGYTF	TGTGCCAGCAGCTTATCCAGGGGACGTGGCTACACCTTC	NA	TRBV7-9	TRBJ1-2	NA
CASSELGRIFAYEQYF	TGTGCCAGCAGTGAATTAGGCAGGATATTTGCCTACGAGCAGTACTTC	once	TRBV6-1	TRBJ2-7	NA
CASSQGRGGPNSLQYEQYF	TGTGCCAGCAGCCAAGGTCGTGGCGGGCCAAATAGTCTCCAGTACGAGCAGTACTTC	NA	TRBV14	TRBJ2-7	NA
CSVIRRQGKYEQFF	TGCAGCGTCATCCGGCGGCAGGGGAAATATGAGCAGTTCTTC	few	TRBV29-1	TRBJ2-1	NA
CASSQDRVGNQPQHF	TGTGCCAGCAGCCAAGATCGGGTAGGGAACCAGCCCCAGCATTTT	NA	TRBV4-2	TRBJ1-5	NA
CASSLAGVHEQFF	TGTGCCAGCAGCTTGGCGGGCGTCCATGAGCAGTTCTTC	NA	TRBV5-4	TRBJ2-1	NA
CASSADRGRAFF	TGTGCCAGCAGCGCTGACAGGGGACGAGCTTTCTTT	NA	TRBV7-9	TRBJ1-1	TRBD1
CASRLGGDTGETQYF	TGTGCAAGTCGCTTAGGAGGCGATACGGGGGAGACCCAGTACTTC	once	TRBV12-2	TRBJ2-5	NA
CASSQGRSVGNEQFF	TGTGCCAGCAGCCAAGGTCGCTCGGTGGGGAATGAGCAGTTCTTC	NA	TRBV14	TRBJ2-1	NA
CASSSRTGSDNEQFF	TGTGCCAGCAGCTCCAGGACAGGGAGCGACAATGAGCAGTTCTTC	NA	TRBV5-6	TRBJ2-1	TRBD1
CASSQMTTGDALISGNTIYF	TGCGCCAGCAGCCAAATGACGACAGGGGACGCGCTTATCTCTGGAAACACCATATATTTT	few	TRBV4-3	TRBJ1-3	TRBD1
CASNPAGAPKFEGNIQYF	TGTGCCAGCAACCCCGCCGGGGCACCGAAGTTTGAAGGGAACATTCAGTACTTC	NA	TRBV28	TRBJ2-4	NA
CASSGQGAWLGRTEAFF	TGTGCCAGCAGCGGCCAGGGGGCATGGTTGGGGAGGACTGAAGCTTTCTTT	NA	TRBV9	TRBJ1-1	TRBD1
CASSLKTHPDRGNTGELFF	TGTGCCAGCAGCTTAAAAACTCACCCGGACAGGGGGAACACCGGGGAGCTGTTTTTT	NA	TRBV7-9	TRBJ2-2	TRBD1
CSVVLGQLNTEAFF	TGCAGCGTTGTCCTGGGACAGCTGAACACTGAAGCTTTCTTT	once	TRBV29-1	TRBJ1-1	TRBD1
CASSSRTSGGTYNEQFF	TGCGCCAGCAGCTCTCGGACTAGCGGGGGTACCTACAATGAGCAGTTCTTC	NA	TRBV5-1	TRBJ2-1	TRBD2
CASSESMGDQPQHF	TGTGCCAGCAGTGAATCGATGGGGGATCAGCCCCAGCATTTT	NA	TRBV25-1	TRBJ1-5	NA
CATSREGEQVRKSYNEQFF	TGTGCCACCAGCAGAGAGGGGGAACAGGTACGAAAATCCTACAATGAGCAGTTCTTC	NA	TRBV15	TRBJ2-1	NA
CASSKRTGGQGYTF	TGTGCCAGCAGCAAAAGGACAGGGGGTCAGGGCTACACCTTC	NA	TRBV28	TRBJ1-2	TRBD1
CASSLPGFSSGANVLTF	TGTGCCAGCAGCTTACCAGGGTTTAGCTCTGGGGCCAACGTCCTGACTTTC	NA	TRBV5-8	TRBJ2-6	NA
CASSFRTGGTDTQYF	TGCGCCAGCAGCTTCCGGACAGGAGGCACAGATACGCAGTATTTT	NA	TRBV5-1	TRBJ2-3	TRBD1
CASSIARGYQETQYF	TGTGCCAGTAGTATAGCTCGCGGCTACCAAGAGACCCAGTACTTC	once	TRBV19	TRBJ2-5	NA
CASSTGTGKGKAAIQPQHF	TGTGCCAGCAGTACTGGGACAGGGAAAGGTAAGGCTGCGATTCAGCCCCAGCATTTT	NA	TRBV27	TRBJ1-5	TRBD1
CASSLRTSGGAREETQYF	TGTGCCAGCAGCCTCCGGACTAGCGGGGGGGCACGGGAGGAGACCCAGTACTTC	NA	TRBV9	TRBJ2-5	TRBD2
CASRGLGQWLSGANVLTF	TGTGCCAGCAGGGGCCTGGGACAGTGGCTCTCTGGGGCCAACGTCCTGACTTTC	NA	TRBV6-4	TRBJ2-6	TRBD1
CASSAKMTVSGANVLTF	TGTGCCAGCAGCGCTAAAATGACAGTCTCTGGGGCCAACGTCCTGACTTTC	NA	TRBV7-9	TRBJ2-6	NA
CASSRGPYNQPQHF	TGTGCCAGTAGCAGGGGGCCTTACAATCAGCCCCAGCATTTT	few	TRBV19	TRBJ1-5	TRBD1
CASSFHYPGQFWDQPQHF	TGTGCCAGCAGTTTCCACTATCCAGGACAGTTCTGGGATCAGCCCCAGCATTTT	NA	TRBV27	TRBJ1-5	NA
CATSYTVSTGELFF	TGTGCCACCAGCTATACAGTTAGCACCGGGGAGCTGTTTTTT	once	TRBV15	TRBJ2-2	NA
CASSLKSSYSNQPQHF	TGTGCCAGCAGTTTAAAAAGCAGCTATAGCAATCAGCCCCAGCATTTT	NA	TRBV27	TRBJ1-5	NA
CASVVTYEQYF	TGTGCCAGCGTGGTAACCTACGAGCAGTACTTC	once	TRBV2	TRBJ2-7	NA
CASSLFSLSAGANVLTF	TGTGCCAGCAGCCTATTTAGTCTTAGCGCTGGGGCCAACGTCCTGACTTTC	NA	TRBV7-3	TRBJ2-6	NA
CASSGVPTSNQPQHF	TGTGCCAGCAGTGGGGTACCTACTAGCAATCAGCCCCAGCATTTT	NA	TRBV6-5	TRBJ1-5	NA